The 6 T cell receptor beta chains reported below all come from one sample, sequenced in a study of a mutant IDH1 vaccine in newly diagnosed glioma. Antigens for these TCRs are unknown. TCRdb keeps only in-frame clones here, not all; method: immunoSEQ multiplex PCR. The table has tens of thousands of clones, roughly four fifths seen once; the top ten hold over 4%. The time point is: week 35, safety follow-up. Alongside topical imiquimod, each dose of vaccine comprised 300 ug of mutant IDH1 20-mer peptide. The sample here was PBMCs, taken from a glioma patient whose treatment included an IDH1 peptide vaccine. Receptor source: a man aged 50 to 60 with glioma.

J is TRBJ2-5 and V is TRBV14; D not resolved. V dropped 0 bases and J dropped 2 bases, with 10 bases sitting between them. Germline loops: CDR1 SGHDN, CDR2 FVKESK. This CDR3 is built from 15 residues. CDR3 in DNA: TGTGCCAGCAGCCAAGATAGGTCTGGACAAGAGACCCAGTACTTC. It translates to CASSQDRSGQETQYF.

The CDR3: CASSYGGSYNSPLHF. The DNA for the CDR3 is TGTGCCAGCAGTTATGGGGGGTCCTATAATTCACCCCTCCACTTT. V usage is TRBV6-5 and J usage is TRBJ1-6, with D possibly TRBD1 on 5 matching bases. CDR3 length: 15 amino acids. Germline V gives CDR1 MNHEY, CDR2 SVGAGI. Trimming took 3 bases from V and 1 from J, leaving 7 bases between them.

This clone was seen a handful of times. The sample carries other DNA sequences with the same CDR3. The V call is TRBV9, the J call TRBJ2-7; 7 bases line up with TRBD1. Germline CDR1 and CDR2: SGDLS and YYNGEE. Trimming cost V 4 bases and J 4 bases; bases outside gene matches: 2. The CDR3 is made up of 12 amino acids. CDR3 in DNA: TGTGCCAGCAGCCGGGACAGTTACGAGCAGTACTTC. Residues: CASSRDSYEQYF.

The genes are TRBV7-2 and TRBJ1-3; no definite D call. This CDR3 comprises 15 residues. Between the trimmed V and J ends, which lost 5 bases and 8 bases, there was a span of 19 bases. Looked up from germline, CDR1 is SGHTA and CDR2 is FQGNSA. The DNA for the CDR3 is TGTGCCAGCAGCCCCTTGGGTACGGGGAAGGACACCATATATTTT. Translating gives CASSPLGTGKDTIYF. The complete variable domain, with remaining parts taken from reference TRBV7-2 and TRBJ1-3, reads GAGVSQSPSNKVTEKGKDVELRCDPISGHTALYWYRQSLGQGLEFLIYFQGNSAPDKSGLPSDRFSAERTGGSVSTLTIQRTQQEDSAVYLCASSPLGTGKDTIYFGEGSWLTVV.

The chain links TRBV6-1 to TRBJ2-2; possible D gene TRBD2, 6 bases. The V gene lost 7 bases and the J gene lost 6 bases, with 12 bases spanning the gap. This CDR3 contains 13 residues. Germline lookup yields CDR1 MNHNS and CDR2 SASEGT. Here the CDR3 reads CASILGGAGELFF. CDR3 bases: TGTGCCAGCATCCTGGGGGGAGCCGGGGAGCTGTTTTTT.

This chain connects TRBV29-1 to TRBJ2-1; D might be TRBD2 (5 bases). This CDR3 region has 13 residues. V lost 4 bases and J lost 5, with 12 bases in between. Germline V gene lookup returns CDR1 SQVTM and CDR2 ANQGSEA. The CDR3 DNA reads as TGCAGCGTTGGAGGGAAAAGGGACAATGAGCAGTTCTTC. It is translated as CSVGGKRDNEQFF.